These 17 T cell receptor beta chains share one sample of origin, sequenced in a study of blood T cell repertoires in COVID-19. TCRdb's copy holds only in-frame clones and misses some; the assay was immunoSEQ multiplex PCR. Among over 120,000 clones listed, over 75% were seen once. Sequenced: peripheral blood. The receptors originated from a woman between 45 and 65 years old with acute or convalescent COVID-19.

V usage is TRBV5-1 and J usage is TRBJ2-4, with a possible D match to TRBD1 (7 bases). Germline-derived CDR1 and CDR2 are SGHRS and YFSETQ. This CDR3 contains 16 residues. V lost 2 bases, J lost 0 bases, and 12 bases lay in between. The CDR3: CASSFNRGLAKNIQYF. The CDR3 bases are TGCGCCAGCAGCTTCAACAGGGGACTAGCCAAAAACATTCAGTACTTC.

CDR3 amino acids: CASSEAYSGGGHLIAFF. DNA of the CDR3: TGTGCCAGCAGTGAAGCGTATTCAGGGGGAGGACATTTGATAGCTTTCTTT. The gene calls are TRBV2 and TRBJ1-1; TRBD1 agrees at 7 bases. V shed 0 bases and J 10 bases; nucleotides not matched to a gene: 17. Germline CDR1 reads SNHLY; CDR2 reads FYNNEI. The length of the CDR3 is 17 residues.

The rearrangement links TRBV19 to TRBJ2-1; 10 nucleotides match TRBD2. CDR3 length: 17 amino acids. Per germline, CDR1 LNHDA and CDR2 SQIVND (reference sequence). The trim removed 0 bases at V and 2 bases at J, leaving 4 bases unmatched. The CDR3 nucleotides are TGTGCCAGTAGTATAGATACCGGGACTAGCGCCTACAATGAGCAGTTCTTC. It is translated as CASSIDTGTSAYNEQFF.

The chain is built from TRBV2 and TRBJ1-6; 10 nucleotides align to TRBD1. Trimming at V came to 4 bases and at J to 10 bases, leaving 10 bases not matched to a gene. Germline values: CDR1 SNHLY, CDR2 FYNNEI. CDR3 size: 16 residues. The CDR3, as DNA: TGTGCCAGCAGTGCGGACAGGGGGGGACGACTCTCACCCCTCCACTTT. As protein: CASSADRGGRLSPLHF.

The chain has TRBV20-1 and TRBJ2-1; 9 bases are a match to TRBD2. V lost 3 bases, J lost 7 bases, and 7 bases stayed unmatched. This CDR3 region has 14 residues. Germline V lookup: CDR1 DFQATT, CDR2 SNEGSKA (reference sequence). The CDR3 reads CSASLAGWGNEQFF. As DNA, the CDR3 is TGCAGTGCTAGTCTAGCGGGGTGGGGGAATGAGCAGTTCTTC.

The V and J genes are TRBV28 and TRBJ1-4; D might be TRBD1 (5 bases). Trimming cost V 3 bases and J 7 bases, with 12 bases left between them. Germline CDR1 and CDR2: MDHEN and SYDVKM. The CDR3 length is 14 residues. The CDR3 nucleotides read TGTGCCAGCAGTTTTGGCGGGACTCCTGAAAAACTGTTTTTT. Residues: CASSFGGTPEKLFF.

V usage is TRBV28 and J usage is TRBJ1-5, with TRBD1 matching 8 bases. J was trimmed by 7 bases and V by 3 bases; bases with no gene match: 5. The length of the CDR3 is 14 residues. The germline CDR1 and CDR2 sequences are MDHEN and SYDVKM. The CDR3 region is CASSFGTGGQPQHF. The DNA of the CDR3 is TGTGCCAGCAGTTTCGGGACAGGCGGCCAGCCCCAGCATTTT.

Only a few counts were recorded for this clone. The rearrangement uses TRBV3-1 (or the pseudogene TRBV3-2) and TRBJ1-1; perhaps TRBD1 as D (5 bases). The CDR3 spans 14 residues. V lost 4 bases and J 2 bases, leaving 11 bases between the germline ends. CDR1 LGHDT and CDR2 YNNKEL come from the germline V gene (reference sequence). This CDR3 is CASSPETANTEAFF. CDR3 nucleotides: TGTGCCAGCAGCCCAGAGACAGCTAACACTGAAGCTTTCTTT.

In nucleotides, the CDR3 is TGTGCCAGCAGCTTACAGGGGACGAGGGACACAGATACGCAGTATTTT. Translating it yields CASSLQGTRDTDTQYF. The chain employs TRBV7-2 and TRBJ2-3; D perhaps matches TRBD1 (6 bases). The CDR3 spans 16 residues. Trimming removed 2 bases from V and 2 bases from J, with 14 bases in between. Per the germline V gene, CDR1 is SGHTA and CDR2 is FQGNSA.

This sequence joins TRBV5-1 and TRBJ2-3; 8 bases fit TRBD2. V trimming: 0 bases; J trimming: 2 bases; junction bases outside the gene matches: 8. This CDR3 comprises 17 residues. Germline V gene sequence: CDR1 SGHRS, CDR2 YFSETQ. The CDR3 loop is CASSLAGSGVNTDTQYF. In nucleotides, the CDR3 is TGCGCCAGCAGCTTGGCCGGTAGCGGGGTAAACACAGATACGCAGTATTTT.

This sequence joins TRBV27 and TRBJ1-5; TRBD1 might be the D (6 bases). The V gene lost 5 bases and the J gene lost 0 bases, with 8 bases spanning the gap. The CDR3 has 14 amino acids. Germline-derived CDR1 and CDR2 are MNHEY and SMNVEV (reference sequence). CDR3 loop: CASSGGYSNQPQHF. The CDR3 DNA follows: TGTGCCAGCAGTGGGGGCTATAGCAATCAGCCCCAGCATTTT.

The sample holds a few counts of this clone. This sequence joins TRBV7-9 and TRBJ2-7; TRBD1 matches 7 bases. The V segment lost 3 bases and the J segment 4 bases; nucleotides outside the gene matches: 6. This CDR3 has 14 amino acids. Per germline, CDR1 SEHNR and CDR2 FQNEAQ (reference sequence). The CDR3 reads CASSFGGQPYEQYF. DNA for the CDR3: TGTGCCAGCAGCTTTGGGGGACAGCCTTACGAGCAGTACTTC.

The chain carries TRBV7-9 and TRBJ1-1; D uncertain. The CDR3 spans 15 residues. V was trimmed by 2 bases and J by 1 base, leaving 11 bases between them. Germline lookup yields CDR1 SEHNR and CDR2 FQNEAQ (reference sequence). Here the CDR3 reads CASSLQAHQNTEAFF. In DNA form, the CDR3 reads TGTGCCAGCAGCTTACAGGCTCACCAGAACACTGAAGCTTTCTTT.

J is TRBJ2-1 and V is TRBV9; TRBD1 aligns across 7 bases. The germline CDR1 and CDR2 sequences are SGDLS and YYNGEE. The CDR3 runs 14 residues. V was clipped by 7 bases and J by 3 bases; unmatched bases: 7. The CDR3 DNA follows: TGTGCCAGCGGCCAGGGGGAGTTCTACAATGAGCAGTTCTTC. It is translated as CASGQGEFYNEQFF.

The V gene is TRBV6-4, the J gene TRBJ2-3, with 8 bases fitting TRBD2. With 4 bases clipped from V and 5 bases from J, the junction kept 11 bases outside the gene matches. The CDR3 runs 16 residues. The germline gives CDR1 MRHNA, CDR2 SNTAGT. The CDR3 protein is CASSVKAGVMVDTQYF. DNA of the CDR3: TGTGCCAGCAGTGTCAAAGCGGGAGTAATGGTAGATACGCAGTATTTT.

The chain recombines TRBV11-2 with TRBJ1-6, with unresolved D. Per germline, CDR1 SGHAT and CDR2 FQNNGV. The CDR3 runs to 13 residues. Trimming removed 5 bases at V and 7 bases at J, with 9 bases between. DNA for the CDR3: TGTGCCAGCAGCCCGCGGTCGAATTCACCCCTCCACTTT. It is translated as CASSPRSNSPLHF.

This clone was recorded a few times. The chain employs TRBV19 and TRBJ1-6; tentatively, D is TRBD1 (6 bases). V lost 5 bases, J lost 9 bases, and 11 bases lay in between. The germline V gene encodes CDR1 LNHDA and CDR2 SQIVND (reference sequence). The CDR3 spans 13 residues. The CDR3 region has the DNA TGTGCCAGTAGTCAACAGGGAAGTTCACCCCTCCACTTT. Protein sequence: CASSQQGSSPLHF.